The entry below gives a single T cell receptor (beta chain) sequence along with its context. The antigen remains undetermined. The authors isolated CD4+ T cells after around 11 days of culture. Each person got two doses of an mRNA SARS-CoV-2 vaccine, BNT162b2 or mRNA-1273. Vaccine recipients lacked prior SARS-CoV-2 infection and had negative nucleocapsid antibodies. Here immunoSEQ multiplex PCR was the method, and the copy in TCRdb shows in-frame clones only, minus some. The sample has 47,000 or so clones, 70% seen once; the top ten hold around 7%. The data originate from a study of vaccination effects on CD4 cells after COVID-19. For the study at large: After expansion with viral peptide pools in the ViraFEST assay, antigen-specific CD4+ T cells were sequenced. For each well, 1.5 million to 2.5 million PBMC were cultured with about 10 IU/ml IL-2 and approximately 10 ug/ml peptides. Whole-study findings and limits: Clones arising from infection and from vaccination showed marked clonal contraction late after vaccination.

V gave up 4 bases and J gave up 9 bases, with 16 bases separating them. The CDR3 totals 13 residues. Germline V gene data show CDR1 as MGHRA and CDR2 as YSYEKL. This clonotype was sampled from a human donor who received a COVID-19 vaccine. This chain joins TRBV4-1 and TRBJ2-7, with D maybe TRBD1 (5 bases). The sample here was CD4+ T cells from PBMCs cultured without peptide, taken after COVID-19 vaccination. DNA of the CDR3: TGCGCCAGCAGCCCACATCTAAGCCAGGGGCAGTACTTC. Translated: CASSPHLSQGQYF.